This TCR beta chain was identified during a study of regulatory T cells in long-lasting Graves disease. Time point indicated: newly diagnosed GD, antithyroid drugs for less than 3 months. From RNA extracted from PBMCs, the TCR library was made. To make TCR beta libraries, researchers used iRepertoire HTBI primers and Arm-PCR of CDR3 regions. As processed by the authors: Spanning all samples, the identified segments comprised some 60 TRBV and 14 to 15 TRBJ. TCRdb fed the multiplex PCR reads into MiXCR, producing one record per CDR3 protein. These V and J calls originate from TCRdb's pipeline instead of the authors' own analysis. The data contain roughly 260,000 distinct CDR3 sequences, 15% to 20% of them singletons. The same specimen was also included in a second study, on T cells in Graves' hyperthyroidism and ophthalmopathy.

The sequence was obtained from a woman aged 30 to 39 with Graves disease. The material was peripheral blood mononuclear cells (PBMCs), obtained at new diagnosis, from a patient treated with antithyroid drugs.

The CDR3 nucleotides are TGTGCCAGCAGCCAAGGGGCCGGAGGCGGGGAGCAGTACTTC. Its protein product is CASSQGAGGGEQYF. This chain links TRBV3-1 with TRBJ2-7, with a weak D call TRBD2 (5 bases). V lost 1 base and J 7 bases, leaving 14 bases between the germline ends. Germline V lookup: CDR1 LGHDT, CDR2 YNNKEL (reference sequence). The CDR3 is 14 residues long.